Following are 14 T cell receptor beta chains from one sample sequenced in a study of human T cells and chemical hapten exposure. Time point: patch test 2, 6 weeks after DPC sensitization. The sample's treatment: therapeutic diphenylcyclopropenone sensitization with weekly scalp DPC. TCRdb reanalysed the RACE reads using MiXCR and keeps one entry per CDR3 protein. The table lists 65,000 to 95,000 distinct CDR3 sequences, around 7% of them singletons, with 1.3% in the top ten. The sample in question was whole blood, obtained in connection with sensitization to the hapten diphenylcyclopropenone (DPC). These receptor sequences come from a woman aged 30 to 39 with alopecia areata. Some clones in this sample may be carry-over from other donors' samples.

This clonotype showed up many times. The chain combines TRBV20-1 with TRBJ2-7; 8 bases map to TRBD1. With 5 bases clipped from V and 3 bases from J, the junction kept 12 bases outside the gene matches. The CDR3 loop spans 15 amino acids. Germline CDR1 is DFQATT and CDR2 is SNEGSKA (reference sequence). The CDR3: CSAPFGGTGDYEQYF. In nucleotides, the CDR3 is TGCAGTGCTCCCTTTGGAGGGACAGGAGACTACGAGCAGTACTTC.

In its sample, this clonotype was seen a few times. The V gene is TRBV7-9, the J gene TRBJ1-1; D might be TRBD1 (5 bases). The V end was cut by 0 bases, the J end by 6 bases, with 11 bases between. The CDR3 consists of 14 residues. Germline CDR1 is SEHNR and CDR2 is FQNEAQ (reference sequence). DNA of the CDR3: TGTGCCAGCAGCTTAGCTGAGTGGGGCCCTGAAGCTTTCTTT. It encodes CASSLAEWGPEAFF. The variable domain in full, with the rest retrieved from reference TRBV7-9 and TRBJ1-1, is DTGVSQNPRHKITKRGQNVTFRCDPISEHNRLYWYRQTLGQGPEFLTYFQNEAQLEKSRLLSDRFSAERPKGSFSTLEIQRTEQGDSAMYLCASSLAEWGPEAFFGQGTRLTVV.

In this sample, this clonotype turned up many times. The chain carries TRBV5-1 and TRBJ2-1, with 7 bases identical to TRBD2. The CDR3 totals 16 residues. With V trimmed by 1 base and J by 3 bases, 7 bases remained unmatched. Germline CDR1 and CDR2: SGHRS and YFSETQ. For the CDR3, the DNA is TGCGCCAGCAGCTTGCCGGGGGGACGAGTCTACAATGAGCAGTTCTTC. Amino acids: CASSLPGGRVYNEQFF.

This clonotype came up many times. The rearrangement links TRBV7-9 to TRBJ2-3; D may be TRBD2 (5 bases). CDR3 length: 15 residues. CDR1 and CDR2 (germline): SEHNR, FQNEAQ (reference sequence). V was pared by 1 base and J by 1 base, with 9 bases between. The DNA of the CDR3 is TGTGCCAGCAGCTTAGGTTACGGGGGCACAGATACGCAGTATTTT. Encoded protein: CASSLGYGGTDTQYF.

This clonotype has at least ten counts. The chain recombines TRBV6-1 with TRBJ1-6; D gene uncertain. The CDR3 loop spans 18 amino acids. The germline gives CDR1 MNHNS, CDR2 SASEGT. V dropped 0 bases and J dropped 3 bases, with 15 bases sitting between them. CDR3 coding DNA: TGTGCCAGCAGTGAAGCTAGAGTACTGGCTTACTATAATTCACCCCTCCACTTT. Translation: CASSEARVLAYYNSPLHF.

As regards this clonotype: A much larger clone sits a single nucleotide away, making a read error possible. The chain combines TRBV20-1 with TRBJ1-5; D call uncertain. The germline gives CDR1 DFQATT, CDR2 SNEGSKA (reference sequence). CDR3 length: 13 amino acids. The CDR3 loop reads CSARDQINQAQHF. CDR3 sequence (DNA): TGCAGTGCTAGAGATCAAATCAATCAGGCCCAGCATTTT.

The chain employs TRBV29-1 and TRBJ1-1; no firm D call. The CDR3 contains 14 residues. From germline, CDR1 is SQVTM and CDR2 ANQGSEA. The V end lost 3 bases, the J end lost 3 bases, and 14 bases lay between the germline ends. CDR3 sequence (DNA): TGCAGCGTTGATCCCAAGGGTGGCGACACTGAAGCTTTCTTT. This translates into CSVDPKGGDTEAFF.

This clonotype was recorded at least ten times. This chain uses TRBV11-2 with TRBJ1-2, with 9 positions matching TRBD1. V gave up 5 bases and J gave up 4 bases; unmatched junction bases: 8. CDR1 and CDR2 from the germline V gene are SGHAT and FQNNGV. The CDR3 sequence is 15 residues long. The CDR3 sequence: CASSASTGGSYGYTF. The CDR3 nucleotides are TGTGCCAGCAGCGCCTCCACAGGGGGCAGCTATGGCTACACCTTC.

This clonotype was recorded at least ten times. This rearrangement joins TRBV20-1 to TRBJ2-7, with TRBD2 matching over 13 bases. The CDR3 sequence is 15 residues long. Per germline, CDR1 DFQATT and CDR2 SNEGSKA (reference sequence). Trimming at V came to 6 bases and at J to 0 bases, leaving 5 bases not matched to a gene. The CDR3 is CSARTSGGYSYEQYF. The CDR3 nucleotides read TGCAGTGCCAGGACTAGCGGGGGATACTCCTACGAGCAGTACTTC.

The sample holds many counts of this clonotype. The rearrangement uses TRBV14 and TRBJ2-7, with D perhaps TRBD1 (5 bases). The CDR3 consists of 14 residues. Germline lookup yields CDR1 SGHDN and CDR2 FVKESK. V lost 1 base to trimming and J lost 1 base, with 8 bases between them. CDR3 region: CASSQVAGSYEQYF. Written as DNA, the CDR3 is TGTGCCAGCAGCCAAGTCGCAGGGTCCTACGAGCAGTACTTC.

V and J are TRBV6-5 and TRBJ1-6; maybe TRBD1 (6 bases). Per germline, CDR1 MNHEY and CDR2 SVGAGI. V was shortened by 0 bases and J by 9 bases, with 24 bases between the two germline ends. The CDR3 is made up of 19 amino acids. The CDR3 region is CASSYSRGGGSGSGSPLHF. CDR3 bases: TGTGCCAGCAGTTACTCGAGGGGGGGGGGATCAGGCAGCGGTTCACCCCTCCACTTT.

The rearrangement links TRBV30 to TRBJ2-3; D gene unclear. Per germline, CDR1 GTSNPN and CDR2 SVGIG (reference sequence). This CDR3 spans 15 amino acids. V was cut by 0 bases and J by 3 bases, with 13 bases left in between. The CDR3 loop is CAWSVHLGVTDTQYF. CDR3 bases: TGTGCCTGGAGTGTACACTTAGGCGTTACAGATACGCAGTATTTT.

This clonotype turned up a few times. The V call is TRBV10-3, the J call TRBJ1-1; no clear D gene. V was shortened by 4 bases and J by 0 bases, with 6 bases between the two germline ends. The CDR3 is 13 amino acids. CDR1 ENHRY and CDR2 SYGVKD come from the germline V gene. CDR3 DNA sequence: TGTGCCATCAGTGTGAATATGAACACTGAAGCTTTCTTT. It is translated as CAISVNMNTEAFF.

As for this clonotype: This sequence may be a read error, since a much larger clone differs from it by one base. This chain links TRBV6-1 with TRBJ1-1; D unclear. This CDR3 is built from 14 residues. Germline CDR1 is MNHNS and CDR2 is SASEGT. The V end lost 2 bases, the J end lost 4 bases, and 11 bases lay between the germline ends. CDR3 protein: CASSEPPNSTEAFF. CDR3 nucleotides: TGTGCCAGCAGTGAACCTCCCAATAGCACTGAAGCTTTCTTT.